This T cell receptor (beta chain) originates from a study of T cell responses to AZD1222 COVID-19 vaccine. Study-wide findings and caveats: It should be noted that donors were predominantly white British and more often female, and clonal diversity was possibly underestimated.

Clones were sequenced by immunoSEQ multiplex PCR, and TCRdb holds only the in-frame ones, with some missing. The data contain more than 100,000 clones, 93% of them singletons. Second-dose groups at about 4 or about 12 weeks were pooled. This CDR3 contains 14 residues. In germline, CDR1 is SGDLS, CDR2 YYNGEE. Trimming pared 4 bases from V and 4 bases from J, leaving 15 bases between. On this clone itself: Its antigen is still unknown.

The starting material was peripheral blood, obtained 28 days after the second AZD1222 dose. The chain carries TRBV9 and TRBJ2-7; no firm D call. This clonotype originated in an adult who received the AZD1222 COVID-19 vaccine. CDR3 nucleotides: TGTGCCAGCAGCCTAGAAGGCGAGAGGTACGAGCAGTACTTC. This encodes CASSLEGERYEQYF.